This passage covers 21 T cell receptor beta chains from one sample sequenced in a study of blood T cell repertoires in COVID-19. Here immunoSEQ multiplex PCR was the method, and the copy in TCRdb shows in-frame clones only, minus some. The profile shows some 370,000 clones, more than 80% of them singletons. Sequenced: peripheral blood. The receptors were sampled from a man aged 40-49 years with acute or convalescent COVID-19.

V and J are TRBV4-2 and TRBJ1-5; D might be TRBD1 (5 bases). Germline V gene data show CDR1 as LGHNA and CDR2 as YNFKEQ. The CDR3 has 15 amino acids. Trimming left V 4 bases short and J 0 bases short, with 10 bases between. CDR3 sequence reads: CASSLGHDSNQPQHF. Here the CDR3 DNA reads TGTGCCAGCAGCCTCGGACACGATAGCAATCAGCCCCAGCATTTT.

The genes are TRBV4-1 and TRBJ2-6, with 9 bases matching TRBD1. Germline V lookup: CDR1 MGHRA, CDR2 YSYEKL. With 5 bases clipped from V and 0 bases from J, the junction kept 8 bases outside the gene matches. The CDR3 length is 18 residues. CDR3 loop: CASSSWTGASSGANVLTF. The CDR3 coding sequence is TGCGCCAGCAGCTCTTGGACAGGGGCGAGCTCTGGGGCCAACGTCCTGACTTTC.

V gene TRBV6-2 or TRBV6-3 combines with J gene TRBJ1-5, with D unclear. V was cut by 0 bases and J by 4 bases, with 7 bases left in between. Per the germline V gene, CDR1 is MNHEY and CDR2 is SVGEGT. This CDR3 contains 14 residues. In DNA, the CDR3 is TGTGCCAGCAGTTACTCGACACAAAATCAGCCCCAGCATTTT. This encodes CASSYSTQNQPQHF.

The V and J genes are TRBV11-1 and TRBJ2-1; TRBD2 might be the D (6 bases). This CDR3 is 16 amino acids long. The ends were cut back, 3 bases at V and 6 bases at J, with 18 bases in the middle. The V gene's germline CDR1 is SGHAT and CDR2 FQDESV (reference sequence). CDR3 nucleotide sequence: TGTGCCAGCAGCTTGTCCGGTACTAGCATTCGCAATGAGCAGTTCTTC. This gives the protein CASSLSGTSIRNEQFF.

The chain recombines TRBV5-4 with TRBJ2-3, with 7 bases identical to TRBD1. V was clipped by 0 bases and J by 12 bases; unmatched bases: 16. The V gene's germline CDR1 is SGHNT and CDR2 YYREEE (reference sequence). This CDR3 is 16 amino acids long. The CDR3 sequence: CASSLDWGTVPLSQYF. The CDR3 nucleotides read TGTGCCAGCAGCTTGGATTGGGGGACAGTCCCACTTTCCCAGTATTTT.

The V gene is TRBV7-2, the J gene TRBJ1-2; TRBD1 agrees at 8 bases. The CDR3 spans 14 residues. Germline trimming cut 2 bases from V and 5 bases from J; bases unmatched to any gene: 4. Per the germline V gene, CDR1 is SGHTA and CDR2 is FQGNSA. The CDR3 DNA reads TGTGCCAGCAGCTTAAGGGGACAGGAATATGGCTACACCTTC. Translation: CASSLRGQEYGYTF.

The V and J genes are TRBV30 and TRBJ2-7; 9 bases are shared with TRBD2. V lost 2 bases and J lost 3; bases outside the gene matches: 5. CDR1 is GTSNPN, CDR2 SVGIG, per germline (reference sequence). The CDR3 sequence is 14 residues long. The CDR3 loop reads CAWSLGSGSYEQYF. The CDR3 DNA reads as TGTGCCTGGAGTCTAGGTAGCGGGAGCTACGAGCAGTACTTC.

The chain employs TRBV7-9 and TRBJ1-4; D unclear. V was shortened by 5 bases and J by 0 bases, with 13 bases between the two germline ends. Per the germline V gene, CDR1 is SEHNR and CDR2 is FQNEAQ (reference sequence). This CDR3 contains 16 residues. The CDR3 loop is CASSRPRGATNEKLFF. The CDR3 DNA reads TGTGCCAGCAGCAGACCTCGGGGTGCAACTAATGAAAAACTGTTTTTT.

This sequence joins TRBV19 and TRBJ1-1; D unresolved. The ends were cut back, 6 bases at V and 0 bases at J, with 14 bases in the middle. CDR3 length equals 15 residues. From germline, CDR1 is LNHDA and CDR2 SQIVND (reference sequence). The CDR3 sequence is CASRGRVTMNTEAFF. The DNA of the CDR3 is TGTGCCAGTAGGGGTCGGGTGACTATGAACACTGAAGCTTTCTTT. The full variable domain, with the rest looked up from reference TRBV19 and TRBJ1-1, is DGGITQSPKYLFRKEGQNVTLSCEQNLNHDAMYWYRQDPGQGLRLIYYSQIVNDFQKGDIAEGYSVSREKKESFPLTVTSAQKNPTAFYLCASRGRVTMNTEAFFGQGTRLTVV.

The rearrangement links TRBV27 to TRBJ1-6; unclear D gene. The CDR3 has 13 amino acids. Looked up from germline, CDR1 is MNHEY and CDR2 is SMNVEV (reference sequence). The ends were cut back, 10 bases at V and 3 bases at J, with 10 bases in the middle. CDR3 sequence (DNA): TGTGCCACCGGTGCAGGCTATAATTCACCCCTCCACTTT. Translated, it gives CATGAGYNSPLHF.

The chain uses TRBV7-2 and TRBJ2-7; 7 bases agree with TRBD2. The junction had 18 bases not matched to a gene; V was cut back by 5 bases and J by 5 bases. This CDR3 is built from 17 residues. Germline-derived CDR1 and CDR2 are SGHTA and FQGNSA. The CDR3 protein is CASSQWTSYSHGDEQYF. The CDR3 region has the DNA TGTGCCAGCAGCCAATGGACTAGTTACTCCCATGGAGACGAGCAGTACTTC.

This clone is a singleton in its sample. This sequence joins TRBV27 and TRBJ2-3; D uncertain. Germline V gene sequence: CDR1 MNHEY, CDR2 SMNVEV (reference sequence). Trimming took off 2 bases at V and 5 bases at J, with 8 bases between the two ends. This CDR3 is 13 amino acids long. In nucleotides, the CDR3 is TGTGCCAGCAGTTTACAGGCGATAGATACGCAGTATTTT. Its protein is CASSLQAIDTQYF.

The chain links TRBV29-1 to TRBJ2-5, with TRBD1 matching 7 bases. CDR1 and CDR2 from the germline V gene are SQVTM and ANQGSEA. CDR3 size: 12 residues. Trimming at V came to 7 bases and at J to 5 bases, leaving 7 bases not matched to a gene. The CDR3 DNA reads TGCAGCGCCCTCAGGGGGTGGGAGACCCAGTACTTC. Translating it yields CSALRGWETQYF.

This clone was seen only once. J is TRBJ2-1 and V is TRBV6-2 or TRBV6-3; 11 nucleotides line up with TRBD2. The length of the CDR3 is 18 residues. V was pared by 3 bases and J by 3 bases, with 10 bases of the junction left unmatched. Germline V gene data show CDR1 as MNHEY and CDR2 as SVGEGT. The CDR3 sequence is CASSYLAGGQPDYNEQFF. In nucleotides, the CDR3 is TGTGCCAGCAGTTATCTAGCGGGGGGTCAACCGGACTACAATGAGCAGTTCTTC.

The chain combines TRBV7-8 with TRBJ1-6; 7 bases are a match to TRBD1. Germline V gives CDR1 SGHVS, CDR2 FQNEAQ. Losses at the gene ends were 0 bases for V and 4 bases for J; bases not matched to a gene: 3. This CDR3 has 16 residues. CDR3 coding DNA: TGTGCCAGCAGCTTAGCGCTGGGACAGTATAATTCACCCCTCCACTTT. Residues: CASSLALGQYNSPLHF. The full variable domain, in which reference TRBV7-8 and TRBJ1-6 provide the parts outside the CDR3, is GAGVSQSPRYKVAKRGQDVALRCDPISGHVSLFWYQQALGQGPEFLTYFQNEAQLDKSGLPSDRFFAERPEGSVSTLKIQRTQQEDSAVYLCASSLALGQYNSPLHFGNGTRLTVT.

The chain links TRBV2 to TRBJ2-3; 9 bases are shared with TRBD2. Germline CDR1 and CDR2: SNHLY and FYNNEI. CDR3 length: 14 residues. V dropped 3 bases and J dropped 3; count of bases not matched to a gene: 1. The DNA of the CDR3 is TGTGCCAGCAGTGAGGGACTAGCAACAGATACGCAGTATTTT. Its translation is CASSEGLATDTQYF.

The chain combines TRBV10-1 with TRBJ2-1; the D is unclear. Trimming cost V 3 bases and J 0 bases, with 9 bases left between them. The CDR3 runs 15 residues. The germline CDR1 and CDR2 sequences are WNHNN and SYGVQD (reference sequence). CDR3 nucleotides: TGCGCCAGCAGTGAAGGCGGTAGCTCCTACAATGAGCAGTTCTTC. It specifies CASSEGGSSYNEQFF.

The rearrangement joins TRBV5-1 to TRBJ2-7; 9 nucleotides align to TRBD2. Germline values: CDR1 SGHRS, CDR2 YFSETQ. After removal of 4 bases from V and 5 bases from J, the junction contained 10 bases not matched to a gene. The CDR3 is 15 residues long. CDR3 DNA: TGCGCCAGCAGCCTGGAGGCGGGGGGGCCGGACGAGCAGTACTTC. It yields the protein CASSLEAGGPDEQYF.

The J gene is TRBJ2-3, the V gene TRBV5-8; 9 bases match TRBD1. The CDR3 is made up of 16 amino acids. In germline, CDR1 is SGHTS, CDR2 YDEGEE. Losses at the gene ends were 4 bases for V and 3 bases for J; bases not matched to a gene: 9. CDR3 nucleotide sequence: TGTGCCAGCAGCCAAGGGACAGGGATTTTGACAGATACGCAGTATTTT. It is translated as CASSQGTGILTDTQYF.

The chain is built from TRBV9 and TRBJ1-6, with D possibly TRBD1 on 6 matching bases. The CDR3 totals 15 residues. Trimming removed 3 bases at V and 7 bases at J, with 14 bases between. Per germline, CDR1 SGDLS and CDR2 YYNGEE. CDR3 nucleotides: TGTGCCAGCAGCGCGAGGGGACATCTAAATTCACCCCTCCACTTT. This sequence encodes CASSARGHLNSPLHF.

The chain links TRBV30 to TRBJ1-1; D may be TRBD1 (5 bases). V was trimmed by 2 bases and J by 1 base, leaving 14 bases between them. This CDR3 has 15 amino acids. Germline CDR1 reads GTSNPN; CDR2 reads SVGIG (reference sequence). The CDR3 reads CAWSRPWQGNTEAFF. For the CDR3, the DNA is TGTGCCTGGAGTAGGCCCTGGCAGGGGAACACTGAAGCTTTCTTT.